This T cell receptor (beta chain) was observed in a study of blood T cell repertoires in COVID-19. Participants were aged about 18 to 95 years, lived in some 23 US areas, and enrolled virtually. Participants reported their clinical history, and cohort assignment relied on those reports. The trim removed 0 bases at V and 6 bases at J, leaving 7 bases unmatched. There are 15 residues in the CDR3. Germline values: CDR1 SGHDT, CDR2 YYEEEE. Study processing details: Using reference gene primer amplification, nucleated cell counts were estimated. The protocol was immunoSEQ multiplex PCR, while the TCRdb copy is restricted to in-frame clones and leaves out a portion. V and J calls and clone size are given by that table; D and trimming were obtained from the DNA. Among about 480,000 clones, about 85% were seen once, and the ten largest hold over 1.5%.

This chain joins TRBV5-6 and TRBJ2-3; the match to TRBD1 covers 7 bases. This receptor was identified in a young woman with acute COVID-19. The sequenced material came from PBMCs or T cells enriched from blood (not recorded which). In nucleotides, the CDR3 is TGTGCCAGCAGCTTGGCCTTAACAGGGGAGGATACGCAGTATTTT. Translating it yields CASSLALTGEDTQYF.